This T cell receptor (beta chain) was recorded in a study of blood T cell repertoires in COVID-19. Germline assignment: CDR1 MNHEY and CDR2 SVGAGI. The CDR3 covers 14 residues. Unmatched junction bases numbered 4, after V lost 5 bases and J lost 1 base. Authors' processing steps: Reference gene primers were amplified, and this amplification served to estimate nucleated cell counts. Assay: immunoSEQ multiplex PCR; the TCRdb copy retains only in-frame clones and omits some. That table supplies the V and J calls and clone size; D and trimming were determined from the DNA. The repertoire has a few hundred thousand clones, roughly 85% of them found once; the top ten carry around 2.2%.

The clonotype originates from a man aged 30 to 39 who had recovered from COVID-19. The sequenced material came from PBMCs or T cells enriched from blood (not recorded which). V is TRBV6-5 and J is TRBJ1-1, with 7 bases identical to TRBD1. CDR3 sequence reads: CASSTYRGNTEAFF. CDR3 sequence (DNA): TGTGCCAGCAGTACCTACAGGGGGAACACTGAAGCTTTCTTT.